This TCR beta chain was captured by sequencing in a study of control samples from healthy donors and cancer patients. Here immunoSEQ multiplex PCR was the method, and the copy in TCRdb shows in-frame clones only, minus some. The sample lists 70,000 or so clones, over 85% occurring once. This clone was picked up one time. CDR1 is MRHNA and CDR2 is SNTAGT in the germline V gene. This CDR3 has 14 residues. J was trimmed by 5 bases and V by 4 bases; bases with no gene match: 6. The receptor was derived from a man in his 60s with lung cancer. J is TRBJ1-1 and V is TRBV6-4; 8 bases fit TRBD1. Source material: PBMCs. CDR3 sequence (DNA): TGTGCCAGCAGTGCCGGACAGGGAAGGACTGAAGCTTTCTTT. Translated, it gives CASSAGQGRTEAFF.